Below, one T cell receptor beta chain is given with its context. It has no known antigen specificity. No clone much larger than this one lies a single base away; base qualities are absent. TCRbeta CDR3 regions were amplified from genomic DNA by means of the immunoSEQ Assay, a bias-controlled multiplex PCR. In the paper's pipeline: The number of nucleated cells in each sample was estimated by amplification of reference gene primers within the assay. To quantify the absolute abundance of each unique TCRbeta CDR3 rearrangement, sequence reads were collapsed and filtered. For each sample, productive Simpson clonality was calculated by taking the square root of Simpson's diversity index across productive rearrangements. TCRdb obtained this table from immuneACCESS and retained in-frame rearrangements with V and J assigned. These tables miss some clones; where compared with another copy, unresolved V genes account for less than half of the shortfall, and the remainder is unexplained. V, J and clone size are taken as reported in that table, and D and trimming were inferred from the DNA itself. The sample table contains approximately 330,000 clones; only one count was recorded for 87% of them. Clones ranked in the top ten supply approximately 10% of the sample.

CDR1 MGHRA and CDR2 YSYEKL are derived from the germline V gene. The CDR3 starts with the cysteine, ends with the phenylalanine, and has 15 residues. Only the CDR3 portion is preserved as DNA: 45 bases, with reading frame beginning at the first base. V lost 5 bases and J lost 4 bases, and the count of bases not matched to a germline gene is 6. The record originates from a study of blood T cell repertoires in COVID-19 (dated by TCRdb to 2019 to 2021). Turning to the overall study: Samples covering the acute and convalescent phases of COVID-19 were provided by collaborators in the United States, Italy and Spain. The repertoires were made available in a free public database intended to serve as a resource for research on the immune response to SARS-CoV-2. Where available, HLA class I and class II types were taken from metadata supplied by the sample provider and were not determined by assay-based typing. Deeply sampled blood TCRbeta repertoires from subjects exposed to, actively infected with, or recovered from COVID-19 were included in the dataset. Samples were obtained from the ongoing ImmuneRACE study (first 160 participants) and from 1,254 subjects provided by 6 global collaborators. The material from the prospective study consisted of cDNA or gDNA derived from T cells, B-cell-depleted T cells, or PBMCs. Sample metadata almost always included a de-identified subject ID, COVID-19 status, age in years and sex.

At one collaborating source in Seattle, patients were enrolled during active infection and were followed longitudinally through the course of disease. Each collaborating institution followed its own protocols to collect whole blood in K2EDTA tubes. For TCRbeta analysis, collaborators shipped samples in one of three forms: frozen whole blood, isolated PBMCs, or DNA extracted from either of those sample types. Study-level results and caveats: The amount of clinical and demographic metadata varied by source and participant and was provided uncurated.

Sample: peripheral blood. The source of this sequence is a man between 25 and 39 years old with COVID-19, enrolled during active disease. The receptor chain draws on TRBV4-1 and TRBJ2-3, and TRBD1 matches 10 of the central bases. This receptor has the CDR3 CASSYRTGGADTQYF. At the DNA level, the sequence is TGCGCCAGCAGCTACCGGACAGGGGGGGCAGATACGCAGTATTTT.